These 22 T cell receptor beta chains were sequenced from one sample in a study of T cells after yellow fever vaccination. Each CDR3 protein is one row after TCRdb ran MiXCR on the 5' RACE reads. The table shows some 350,000 distinct CDR3 sequences, with approximately 10% occurring only once. Sequencing was performed on PBMCs, taken on the day of the first yellow fever vaccination. These receptors were taken from a man between 18 and 35 years old who received the YFV17D yellow fever vaccine.

This clonotype was counted a few times. The rearrangement links TRBV7-2 to TRBJ2-5, with D perhaps TRBD2 (6 bases). Germline V lookup: CDR1 SGHTA, CDR2 FQGNSA. The CDR3 sequence is 12 residues long. Trimming took 1 base from V and 10 from J, leaving 10 bases between them. The CDR3 is CASSLVPGLQYF. For the CDR3, the DNA is TGTGCCAGCAGCTTAGTGCCGGGACTCCAGTACTTC. The full variable domain, with the rest looked up from reference TRBV7-2 and TRBJ2-5, is GAGVSQSPSNKVTEKGKDVELRCDPISGHTALYWYRQSLGQGLEFLIYFQGNSAPDKSGLPSDRFSAERTGGSVSTLTIQRTQQEDSAVYLCASSLVPGLQYFGPGTRLLVL.

The chain combines TRBV24-1 with TRBJ2-3; the D call may be TRBD1 or TRBD2 (6 bases each). The CDR3 loop spans 15 amino acids. Trimming took off 5 bases at V and 5 bases at J, with 16 bases between the two ends. Germline CDR1 reads KGHDR; CDR2 reads SFDVKD. CDR3 amino acids: CATSGGADSGDTQYF. CDR3 sequence (DNA): TGTGCCACCAGTGGGGGGGCAGATTCGGGAGATACGCAGTATTTT.

The genes are TRBV10-3 and TRBJ2-5; 9 positions agree with TRBD1. Germline loops: CDR1 ENHRY, CDR2 SYGVKD. J lost 2 bases, V lost 6 bases, and 4 bases had no gene match. The CDR3 contains 14 residues. The CDR3, as DNA: TGTGCCATCAGGACAGGGGGGAAACAAGAGACCCAGTACTTC. Its translation: CAIRTGGKQETQYF.

The chain joins TRBV27 to TRBJ1-2; no firm D call. V lost 4 bases and J 3 bases, leaving 18 bases between the germline ends. Per germline, CDR1 MNHEY and CDR2 SMNVEV (reference sequence). The CDR3 contains 16 residues. The CDR3 spells CASSSLPGQGYYGYTF. In DNA form, the CDR3 reads TGTGCCAGCAGTTCCCTTCCAGGCCAAGGCTACTATGGCTACACCTTC.

This clonotype was counted many times. V is TRBV5-1 and J is TRBJ2-1; D not certain. V shed 0 bases and J shed 1 base, with 8 bases lying between them. Germline assignment: CDR1 SGHRS and CDR2 YFSETQ. This CDR3 contains 15 residues. The CDR3 protein is CASSLGVGSYNEQFF. Written as DNA, the CDR3 is TGCGCCAGCAGCTTGGGAGTGGGTTCCTACAATGAGCAGTTCTTC.

This clonotype has only a few counts. V and J are TRBV4-2 and TRBJ2-6, with 7 bases fitting TRBD1. The CDR3 runs 16 residues. Germline values: CDR1 LGHNA, CDR2 YNFKEQ. The J segment lost 0 bases and the V segment lost 4 bases, leaving 3 bases of the junction unmatched. In nucleotides, the CDR3 is TGTGCCAGCAGCCCTGGGACAGCCTCTGGGGCCAACGTCCTGACTTTC. It translates to CASSPGTASGANVLTF.

J is TRBJ2-7 and V is TRBV28, with D uncertain. Trimming cost V 5 bases and J 0 bases, with 8 bases left between them. Germline V gene lookup returns CDR1 MDHEN and CDR2 SYDVKM. CDR3 size: 13 residues. CDR3 sequence reads: CASSHPLSYEQYF. The CDR3 nucleotides are TGTGCCAGCAGTCACCCCCTCTCCTACGAGCAGTACTTC.

This clonotype has a count of ten or more. The genes are TRBV7-2 and TRBJ1-5, with a weak D call TRBD1 (5 bases). CDR1 is SGHTA, CDR2 FQGNSA, per germline. There are 14 residues in the CDR3. Between the trimmed V and J ends, which lost 5 bases and 4 bases, there was a span of 12 bases. The CDR3 loop is CASSTRGANQPQHF. CDR3 bases: TGTGCCAGCAGCACCCGCGGGGCTAATCAGCCCCAGCATTTT.

The table lists this clonotype with a few counts. The gene calls are TRBV5-4 and TRBJ2-3, with TRBD1 identical over 7 bases. CDR3 length equals 14 residues. V was pared by 2 bases and J by 6 bases, with 6 bases of the junction left unmatched. CDR1 SGHNT and CDR2 YYREEE come from the germline V gene (reference sequence). The CDR3, as DNA: TGTGCCAGCAGCTTAGGGGGCGCTTGGGATACGCAGTATTTT. It is translated as CASSLGGAWDTQYF.

Only a few counts were recorded for this clonotype. The J gene is TRBJ1-4, the V gene TRBV5-6; D not certain. The V end was cut by 2 bases, the J end by 2 bases, with 10 bases between. There are 15 residues in the CDR3. The V gene's germline CDR1 is SGHDT and CDR2 YYEEEE. This CDR3 reads CASSFLDGTNEKLFF. CDR3 DNA: TGTGCCAGCAGCTTTCTGGACGGTACTAATGAAAAACTGTTTTTT.

This clonotype was observed a few times. V and J are TRBV20-1 and TRBJ2-1; tentatively, D is TRBD2 (6 bases). This CDR3 is 15 amino acids long. Trimming shortened V by 6 bases and J by 2 bases, and 17 bases separated the two germline ends. The V gene's germline CDR1 is DFQATT and CDR2 SNEGSKA (reference sequence). The CDR3 DNA follows: TGCAGTGCCCCCGGCGCGGGGAGCCCCTACAATGAGCAGTTCTTC. The encoded protein is CSAPGAGSPYNEQFF.

Ten or more counts support this clonotype. This sequence joins TRBV5-1 and TRBJ2-3; D ambiguous. Germline loops: CDR1 SGHRS, CDR2 YFSETQ. The CDR3 totals 14 residues. V gave up 0 bases and J gave up 0 bases, with 5 bases separating them. In DNA form, the CDR3 reads TGCGCCAGCAGCTTGGGGGCTAGCACAGATACGCAGTATTTT. Encoded protein: CASSLGASTDTQYF.

This clonotype turned up a few times. This chain links TRBV5-1 with TRBJ2-7; 8 nucleotides line up with TRBD1. CDR1 SGHRS and CDR2 YFSETQ come from the germline V gene. J lost 3 bases, V lost 0 bases, and 5 bases had no gene match. The CDR3 loop spans 15 amino acids. DNA for the CDR3: TGCGCCAGCAGCTTGGTTCCAGGGGGCTTCTACGAGCAGTACGTC. Protein sequence: CASSLVPGGFYEQYV.

The sample holds a few counts of this clonotype. The rearrangement links TRBV15 to TRBJ1-1, with D possibly TRBD1 on 5 matching bases. CDR3 length: 15 amino acids. V was cut by 0 bases and J by 4 bases, with 12 bases left in between. The germline gives CDR1 LNHNV, CDR2 YYDKDF (reference sequence). The CDR3 region is CATSRDPGFGTEAFF. DNA for the CDR3: TGTGCCACCAGCAGAGATCCAGGGTTTGGCACTGAAGCTTTCTTT.

This clonotype was counted ten times or more. V usage is TRBV28 and J usage is TRBJ2-1; 8 bases map to TRBD2. V lost 5 bases, J lost 0 bases, and 3 bases stayed unmatched. Germline CDR1 is MDHEN and CDR2 is SYDVKM. CDR3 size: 15 residues. The CDR3 coding sequence is TGTGCCAGCAGTCAAAGCGGGAGCTCCTACAATGAGCAGTTCTTC. It is translated as CASSQSGSSYNEQFF.

This clonotype was observed a handful of times. This rearrangement joins TRBV19 to TRBJ2-4; TRBD1 aligns across 8 bases. Germline assignment: CDR1 LNHDA and CDR2 SQIVND (reference sequence). CDR3 size: 14 residues. With V trimmed by 5 bases and J by 7 bases, 7 bases remained unmatched. CDR3 in amino acids: CASSPLDRENIQYF. As DNA, the CDR3 is TGTGCCAGTAGTCCTTTGGACAGGGAGAACATTCAGTACTTC.

The chain carries TRBV7-2 and TRBJ2-7; unclear D gene. This CDR3 comprises 15 residues. V lost 3 bases to trimming and J lost 3 bases, with 15 bases between them. Per the germline V gene, CDR1 is SGHTA and CDR2 is FQGNSA. The CDR3 sequence: CASSFESQSIYEQYF. For the CDR3, the DNA is TGTGCCAGCAGCTTTGAATCACAGAGCATCTACGAGCAGTACTTC.

This clonotype came up a few times. The chain carries TRBV5-1 and TRBJ2-5; D unresolved. V was pared by 0 bases and J by 3 bases, with 12 bases between. The CDR3 is made up of 15 amino acids. CDR1 is SGHRS, CDR2 YFSETQ, per germline. CDR3 sequence reads: CASSLVPELKETQYF. The CDR3 coding sequence is TGCGCCAGCAGCTTGGTCCCTGAATTGAAAGAGACCCAGTACTTC.

Many counts were recorded for this clonotype. The chain has TRBV6-2 or TRBV6-3 and TRBJ2-7; no firm D call. CDR3 length equals 13 residues. V lost 2 bases and J 2 bases, leaving 7 bases between the germline ends. Germline V lookup: CDR1 MNHEY, CDR2 SVGEGT. CDR3 sequence: CASSYNGAYEQYF. Here the CDR3 DNA reads TGTGCCAGCAGTTACAACGGAGCCTACGAGCAGTACTTC.

Concerning this clonotype itself: A much larger clone differs by one base, so this may be a read error. The rearrangement uses TRBV4-1 and TRBJ1-6; D not certain. The CDR3 length is 15 residues. CDR1 and CDR2 from the germline V gene are MGHRA and YSYEKL. The CDR3 here is CASSHTSFGNSPIHF. Written as DNA, the CDR3 is TGCGCCAGCAGCCACACCTCTTTTGGGAATTCACCCATCCACTTT.

This clonotype occurred a few times. The rearrangement joins TRBV4-3 to TRBJ1-1, with TRBD1 as a possible D gene (5 bases). The CDR3 totals 15 residues. Trimming removed 0 bases at V and 1 base at J, with 9 bases between. In germline, CDR1 is LGHNA, CDR2 YSLEER. The CDR3 coding sequence is TGCGCCAGCAGCCAAGAAGGCACAGGGAACACTGAAGCTTTCTTT. Translating gives CASSQEGTGNTEAFF.

This clonotype was counted between two and nine times. V and J are TRBV5-1 and TRBJ2-7; maybe TRBD1 (6 bases). This CDR3 region has 15 residues. The germline V gene has CDR1 SGHRS and CDR2 YFSETQ. Between the trimmed V and J ends, which lost 1 base and 0 bases, there was a span of 11 bases. CDR3 DNA sequence: TGCGCCAGCAGCTTGATGAGACAGGACTCCTACGAGCAGTACGTC. As protein: CASSLMRQDSYEQYV.